Shown below are 3 T cell receptor beta chains from a single sample sequenced in a study of T-cell reconstitution after alpha-beta-depleted transplantation in children. Unique molecular identifiers tagged the TCRbeta library. TCRdb used MiXCR to reprocess the PCR reads, holding one entry per CDR3 protein. This repertoire shows 81,000 or so distinct CDR3 sequences, around 15% found once; its top ten account for 15% to 20%. The specimen was PBMCs, mostly from graft donor cells, collected 180 days after TCRalphabeta/CD19-depleted stem cell transplant. The receptors were gathered from a male patient aged 2 to 9 who had a stem cell transplant for acute lymphoblastic leukemia, so the T cells may come from the graft donor.

In this sample, this clonotype turned up a few times. The chain carries TRBV5-1 and TRBJ2-1; D tentatively fits TRBD1 or TRBD2 (6 bases each). The V gene's germline CDR1 is SGHRS and CDR2 YFSETQ. The CDR3 consists of 19 residues. Trimming took 1 base from V and 5 from J, leaving 25 bases between them. The CDR3 reads CASSLPATLGHRLDNEQFF. DNA of the CDR3: TGCGCCAGCAGCTTGCCGGCCACCCTGGGACATCGACTAGACAATGAGCAGTTCTTC.

At least ten counts were recorded for this clonotype. This chain connects TRBV6-2 or TRBV6-3 to TRBJ2-7; D may be TRBD2 (7 bases). The V gene's germline CDR1 is MNHEY and CDR2 SVGEGT. V was pared by 4 bases and J by 6 bases, with 13 bases between. The CDR3 has 13 amino acids. Here the CDR3 reads CASSSYREGEQYF. The CDR3 DNA reads as TGTGCCAGCAGTTCCTACAGGGAGGGCGAGCAGTACTTC.

This clonotype has more than one count but fewer than ten. V usage is TRBV13 and J usage is TRBJ2-5, with 9 bases that match TRBD2. The CDR3 has 18 amino acids. Germline assignment: CDR1 PRHDT and CDR2 FYEKMQ (reference sequence). Trimming at V came to 5 bases and at J to 1 base, leaving 14 bases not matched to a gene. The CDR3 sequence is CASSPRGLAGELQETQYF. CDR3 DNA sequence: TGTGCCAGCAGCCCAAGGGGGTTAGCGGGGGAACTCCAAGAGACCCAGTACTTC.